These T cell receptor beta chains were read from a single sample in a study of OX40 agonist ivuxolimab in advanced cancers. Some clones are missing from TCRdb's copy, which holds only in-frame ones; the method was immunoSEQ multiplex PCR. The table shows roughly 70,000 clones, with roughly 80% occurring only once. This sample comprised CD4+ or CD8+ T cells sorted from blood, obtained in a trial of the OX40 agonist ivuxolimab. Receptors were obtained from an adult with an advanced solid tumor such as melanoma, head and neck, liver or kidney cancer. CDR3s leave out the opening cysteine and the closing phenylalanine or tryptophan.

TRBV5-6	TRBJ2-7	ASSLGIYEQY
TRBV9	TRBJ2-1	ASSVGVGGQV
TRBV27	TRBJ2-5	ASSLGAGQETQY
TRBV7-2	TRBJ2-7	ASSLERMDEQY
TRBV7-9	TRBJ2-1	ASSHDIMGYNEQF
TRBV11-2	TRBJ1-2	ASSLDPGQAYT
TRBV5-6	TRBJ1-4	ASSLHFGINEKLF
TRBV11-2	TRBJ2-2	ASSLLAGANTGELF
TRBV28	TRBJ1-4	ASSPGGDREKLF
TRBV7-8	TRBJ2-2	ASSAGTGRNTGELF
TRBV7-9	TRBJ2-2	ASSYQGRTGELF
TRBV27	TRBJ1-6	ASSPGQGYNSPLH
TRBV5-1	TRBJ2-5	ASSLGLAGKGETQY
TRBV20-1	TRBJ2-5	SASRVKEQY
TRBV28	TRBJ1-5	ASSPVQGSNQPQH
TRBV5-1	TRBJ2-5	ASSRWTTGFQETQY
TRBV5-4	TRBJ1-4	ASSLGQGAVEKLF
TRBV30	TRBJ2-6	AGRGGGGANVLT
TRBV20-1	TRBJ2-5	SARDEIQY
TRBV14	TRBJ2-1	ASSPLTGGDYNEQF
TRBV7-8	TRBJ1-1	ASSLLGQGAEAF
TRBV15	TRBJ1-4	ATSRDISVGGEKLF
TRBV28	TRBJ2-7	ASSFEGTGPSSYEQY
TRBV7-2	TRBJ2-3	ASWALAGRGTDTQY
TRBV27	TRBJ2-2	ASRRSRGAAGELF
TRBV5-1	TRBJ1-2	ASSPSQVFSGYT
TRBV28	TRBJ1-1	ASSLLRGRTEAF
TRBV7-9	TRBJ1-1	ASTRQGGYTEAF
TRBV7-6	TRBJ1-6	ASAQEGDSPLH
TRBV4-2	TRBJ1-1	ASSQDPNLNTEAF
TRBV19	TRBJ1-1	ASSNDRGNTEAF
TRBV5-5	TRBJ1-2	ASSLVAGYNYGYT
TRBV5-1	TRBJ1-1	ASSLAGPGFGTNTEAF
TRBV23-1	TRBJ1-2	ARNVLGLLKRGSTNYGYT
TRBV5-1	TRBJ2-5	ASSPQGAGAQETQY
TRBV2	TRBJ2-1	ASRATGGAGNEQF
TRBV6-5	TRBJ1-2	ASRTLGGPYT